These T cell receptor beta chains were read from a single sample in a study of CD8 T cells in Susac syndrome. TCRdb called the immunoSEQ multiplex PCR reads again in MiXCR, with one record for every CDR3 protein. The data show roughly 200,000 distinct CDR3 sequences, about 91% seen once. The specimen sequenced was CD4+ T cells from PBMCs. Source of these receptors: a human donor with Susac syndrome. Both conserved end residues are part of each CDR3. The D gene is left open where the match is weak. A row's size may be missing; if present it is once, few, many or a size class.

j_call	v_call	clone_size	d_call	cdr3_aa	cdr3_nt
TRBJ2-3	TRBV6-2/TRBV6-3	once	-	CASSYGVWGGTDTQYF	TGTGCCAGCAGTTACGGGGTGTGGGGCGGCACAGATACGCAGTATTTT
TRBJ2-5	TRBV3-1	once	TRBD2	CASSPSTAGGLETQYF	TGTGCCAGCAGCCCTTCTACGGCGGGGGGGCTAGAGACCCAGTACTTC
TRBJ2-1	TRBV10-2	-	-	CASSVEFGTGNNEQFF	TGCGCCAGCAGTGTAGAATTCGGGACGGGTAACAATGAGCAGTTCTTC
TRBJ2-3	TRBV4-2	-	TRBD2	CASSRGLAGFLSASTDTQYF	TGTGCCAGCAGCCGCGGACTAGCGGGATTCCTCTCGGCTAGCACAGATACGCAGTATTTT
TRBJ2-7	TRBV3-1	-	-	CASSQDKAGQYF	TGTGCCAGCAGCCAAGATAAAGCAGGGCAGTACTTC
TRBJ1-2	TRBV7-2	-	TRBD1	CASSRGQGYGYTF	TGTGCCAGCAGCCGGGGACAGGGGTATGGCTACACCTTC
TRBJ2-2	TRBV30	-	TRBD1	CAWSRTGGTGELFF	TGTGCCTGGAGTAGGACAGGGGGCACCGGGGAGCTGTTTTTT
TRBJ2-5	TRBV3-1	-	TRBD1	CASSHYRDRETQYF	TGTGCCAGCAGCCATTACCGGGACAGGGAGACCCAGTACTTC
TRBJ1-6	TRBV11-2	-	TRBD1	CASSLEGDRGRLDSPLHF	TGTGCCAGCAGCTTAGAAGGGGACAGGGGGCGTTTGGATTCACCCCTCCACTTT
TRBJ1-1	TRBV20-1	-	-	CSAREGLNTEAFF	TGCAGTGCTAGAGAGGGTCTGAACACTGAAGCTTTCTTT
TRBJ1-2	TRBV6-1	-	-	CASSEVGGRNGYTF	TGTGCCAGCAGTGAAGTAGGGGGGCGAAATGGCTACACCTTC
TRBJ1-1	TRBV12-3/TRBV12-4	once	-	CASTPLQRELNTEAFF	TGTGCCAGCACCCCCCTACAAAGGGAGCTAAACACTGAAGCTTTCTTT
TRBJ2-5	TRBV11-2	-	-	CASSRAGETQYF	TGTGCCAGCAGCCGCGCGGGGGAGACCCAGTACTTC
TRBJ2-3	TRBV11-2	-	-	CASRMATDTQYF	TGTGCCAGCAGAATGGCCACAGATACGCAGTATTTT
TRBJ2-1	TRBV9	-	TRBD2	CASSRAGDSGNEQFF	TGTGCCAGCAGCAGAGCGGGGGACTCGGGAAATGAGCAGTTCTTC
TRBJ2-3	TRBV6-1	-	TRBD2	CASSITSGGFTDTQYF	TGTGCCAGCAGTATAACTAGCGGGGGCTTCACAGATACGCAGTATTTT
TRBJ2-5	TRBV3-1	-	-	CASSPLQETQYF	TGTGCCAGCTCGCCATTACAAGAGACCCAGTACTTC
TRBJ2-7	TRBV4-2	-	-	CASSLEGVGSEQYF	TGTGCCAGCAGCCTCGAAGGGGTGGGATCCGAGCAGTACTTC
TRBJ1-1	TRBV4-2	-	TRBD1	CASSQMGQGDTEAFF	TGTGCCAGCAGCCAGATGGGACAGGGGGACACTGAAGCTTTCTTT
TRBJ2-5	TRBV5-1	-	TRBD2	CASRRTSLETQYF	TGCGCCAGCAGGAGGACTAGCTTGGAGACCCAGTACTTC
TRBJ2-1	TRBV12-3/TRBV12-4	-	-	CASRGSRGQFF	TGTGCCAGCAGGGGCAGCCGGGGGCAGTTCTTC
TRBJ2-5	TRBV30	few	-	CAWSVGSQETQYF	TGTGCCTGGAGTGTCGGGAGCCAAGAGACCCAGTACTTC
TRBJ2-1	TRBV7-2	-	-	CASSLVSGDYNEQFF	TGTGCCAGCAGCTTAGTAAGCGGAGATTACAATGAGCAGTTCTTC
TRBJ2-7	TRBV2	-	-	CASSEATGKKKQYF	TGTGCCAGCAGTGAAGCGACGGGGAAAAAGAAGCAGTACTTC
TRBJ2-7	TRBV20-1	-	-	CSARDHGLHYEQYF	TGCAGTGCTAGAGATCACGGACTCCACTACGAGCAGTACTTC
TRBJ2-3	TRBV2	-	-	CASSDGRGSDTQYF	TGTGCCAGCAGTGATGGGAGGGGGTCAGATACGCAGTATTTT
TRBJ2-5	TRBV5-1	-	TRBD2	CASSSGLAGDRQETQYF	TGCGCCAGCAGCTCGGGACTAGCGGGAGACCGCCAAGAGACCCAGTACTTC
TRBJ2-5	TRBV3-1	-	-	CASSHQGAGPSQYF	TGTGCCAGCAGCCACCAAGGGGCTGGACCGTCCCAGTACTTC
TRBJ2-3	TRBV28	-	-	CASSRIRGLDDHPSTDTQYF	TGTGCCAGCAGTCGTATCCGGGGACTTGACGATCACCCTAGCACAGATACGCAGTATTTT
TRBJ2-7	TRBV6-5	-	TRBD2	CASSSQRGQSYEQYF	TGTGCCAGCAGTTCCCAGCGGGGGCAATCCTACGAGCAGTACTTC
TRBJ2-5	TRBV6-5	-	-	CASSGASQETQYF	TGTGCCAGCAGCGGGGCCTCGCAAGAGACCCAGTACTTC
TRBJ1-1	TRBV18	-	-	CASSPGGKAEAFF	TGTGCCAGCTCACCAGGGGGCAAGGCTGAAGCTTTCTTT
TRBJ2-7	TRBV27	-	-	CASKVAELTYEQYF	TGTGCCAGCAAAGTAGCGGAACTGACCTACGAGCAGTACTTC
TRBJ1-2	TRBV5-4	-	-	CASSSGRTTNYGYTF	TGTGCCAGCAGCTCCGGCAGGACTACTAACTATGGCTACACCTTC
TRBJ2-5	TRBV6-1	-	TRBD1	CASWDRGKAETQYF	TGTGCCAGCTGGGACAGGGGAAAAGCAGAGACCCAGTACTTC
TRBJ1-2	TRBV12-3/TRBV12-4	-	-	CASSVANYGYTF	TGTGCCAGCAGCGTAGCTAACTATGGCTACACCTTC
TRBJ1-1	TRBV29-1	once	TRBD1	CSVDRDNTEAFF	TGCAGCGTAGACAGGGATAACACTGAAGCTTTCTTT
TRBJ2-5	TRBV5-1	-	-	CASSLVGTSGETQYF	TGCGCCAGCAGCTTGGTGGGGACCTCCGGAGAGACCCAGTACTTC
TRBJ2-5	TRBV2	-	-	CASSWQTQETQYF	TGTGCCAGCAGTTGGCAGACCCAAGAGACCCAGTACTTC
TRBJ1-1	TRBV10-1	-	-	CASSESGGGTEAFF	TGCGCCAGCAGTGAGTCAGGCGGTGGCACTGAAGCTTTCTTT
TRBJ1-1	TRBV7-9	-	TRBD1	CASSLAGQGWEIF	TGTGCCAGCAGCTTAGCCGGACAGGGGTGGGAAATCTTT
TRBJ1-2	TRBV12-3/TRBV12-4	-	-	CASSRRAIYGYTF	TGTGCCAGCAGCCGGCGGGCTATCTATGGCTACACCTTC
TRBJ1-1	TRBV2	-	-	CASSEGGASSTEAFF	TGTGCCAGCAGTGAGGGGGGGGCCTCCTCGACTGAAGCTTTCTTT
TRBJ1-1	TRBV2	-	-	CASSDRGLSTEAFF	TGTGCCAGCAGTGACAGGGGTTTGAGCACTGAAGCTTTCTTT